The 25 T cell receptor beta chains presented below share a single source sample, sequenced in a study of T cells after posttransplantation cyclophosphamide. The data were produced by immunoSEQ multiplex PCR, yet TCRdb's version contains in-frame clones alone and is incomplete. The sample holds more than 10,000 clones, and no clone turns up only once. Busulfan-fludarabine conditioning, marrow transplant, and cyclophosphamide on days +3 and +4 were administered. The sequencing used PBMCs, collected after allogeneic stem cell transplant with posttransplant cyclophosphamide. These receptors came from a female patient aged 35-55 years who received an allogeneic stem cell transplant from an unrelated donor, was CMV-positive, and had acute GVHD only. Some T cells may be graft donor cells.

The chain recombines TRBV27 with TRBJ1-5; 8 bases map to TRBD1. V shed 6 bases and J 0 bases; nucleotides not matched to a gene: 7. Germline V gives CDR1 MNHEY, CDR2 SMNVEV (reference sequence). The CDR3 contains 16 residues. CDR3 sequence: CASSDRGPYSNQPQHF. CDR3 DNA sequence: TGTGCCAGCAGCGACAGGGGACCCTATAGCAATCAGCCCCAGCATTTT.

This clone appeared many times. The rearrangement uses TRBV6-1 and TRBJ1-3; tentatively, D is TRBD1 (6 bases). Germline CDR1 MNHNS, CDR2 SASEGT. There are 16 residues in the CDR3. V was cut by 1 base and J by 4 bases, with 14 bases left in between. In DNA, the CDR3 is TGTGCCAGCAGTGAAGTTTCAGGGGTTAGAGGAAACACCATATATTTT. Translating it yields CASSEVSGVRGNTIYF.

This clone was observed at least ten times. The rearrangement links TRBV5-1 to TRBJ2-2; 14 bases align to TRBD2. V lost 5 bases to trimming and J lost 1 base; unmatched junction nucleotides: 19. Germline V CDR1 and CDR2: SGHRS, YFSETQ. CDR3 length equals 22 residues. The chain's CDR3 is CASREQGGIRTSGRKNTGELFF. CDR3 bases: TGCGCCAGCAGGGAACAGGGGGGGATCCGGACTAGCGGGAGGAAGAACACCGGGGAGCTGTTTTTT.

The V call is TRBV5-6, the J call TRBJ1-2, with TRBD1 identical over 8 bases. The CDR3 sequence is 14 residues long. Trimming cost V 4 bases and J 8 bases; bases outside gene matches: 10. The germline CDR1 and CDR2 sequences are SGHDT and YYEEEE. The CDR3 is CASSPTWTGKGYTF. The CDR3 region has the DNA TGTGCCAGCAGCCCAACATGGACAGGGAAAGGCTACACCTTC.

In this sample, this clone turned up many times. The chain is built from TRBV4-2 and TRBJ2-7; 12 positions match TRBD2. V shed 4 bases and J 5 bases; nucleotides not matched to a gene: 12. There are 17 residues in the CDR3. CDR1 is LGHNA, CDR2 YNFKEQ, per germline. The CDR3, as DNA: TGTGCCAGCAGCCCAGCGGGGCTAGCGGGAGGGCCCAACGAGCAGTACTTC. Amino acids: CASSPAGLAGGPNEQYF.

CDR3 sequence reads: CASSPGTGVRSNSPLHF. The CDR3 DNA reads TGTGCCAGCAGCCCTGGGACAGGGGTACGATCTAATTCACCCCTCCACTTT. The J gene is TRBJ1-6, the V gene TRBV27, with 10 bases lining up with TRBD1. This CDR3 is 17 amino acids long. J lost 6 bases, V lost 6 bases, and 11 bases had no gene match. Per germline, CDR1 MNHEY and CDR2 SMNVEV (reference sequence).

This clone appeared a few times. The CDR3 sequence: CASSLLSGNTGELFF. The CDR3 nucleotides are TGCGCCAGCAGCCTCCTTAGCGGGAACACCGGGGAGCTGTTTTTT. The gene calls are TRBV5-1 and TRBJ2-2; maybe TRBD2 (6 bases). The V end lost 4 bases, the J end lost 1 base, and 11 bases lay between the germline ends. CDR1 SGHRS and CDR2 YFSETQ come from the germline V gene. The length of the CDR3 is 15 residues.

This clone came up many times. This chain uses TRBV4-2 with TRBJ2-7; tentative D call: TRBD2 (6 bases). Trimming took off 3 bases at V and 5 bases at J, with 11 bases between the two ends. The CDR3 is made up of 13 amino acids. CDR1 is LGHNA, CDR2 YNFKEQ, per germline. CDR3 DNA sequence: TGTGCCAGCAGCCATGGGGGACTGAACGAGCAGTACTTC. Encoded protein: CASSHGGLNEQYF.

The chain has TRBV5-1 and TRBJ2-5, with a possible D match to TRBD2 (7 bases). Trimming cost V 4 bases and J 4 bases, with 14 bases left between them. The CDR3 runs to 14 residues. Germline V gene lookup returns CDR1 SGHRS and CDR2 YFSETQ. The CDR3: CASSPTGRGETQYF. The CDR3 coding sequence is TGCGCCAGCAGCCCTACAGGGAGGGGAGAGACCCAGTACTTC. Full variable domain (remainder filled in from reference TRBV5-1 and TRBJ2-5): KAGVTQTPRYLIKTRGQQVTLSCSPISGHRSVSWYQQTPGQGLQFLFEYFSETQRNKGNFPGRFSGRQFSNSRSEMNVSTLELGDSALYLCASSPTGRGETQYFGPGTRLLVL.

This clone was picked up many times. The chain combines TRBV6-1 with TRBJ2-2; 11 bases match TRBD1. CDR3 length: 14 residues. Germline V gene lookup returns CDR1 MNHNS and CDR2 SASEGT. Trimming took 4 bases from V and 6 from J; bases not matched to a gene: 1. CDR3 nucleotides: TGTGCCAGCAGTGGGACAGGGGGCGCCGGGGAGCTGTTTTTT. It yields the protein CASSGTGGAGELFF.

This clone was picked up many times. Written as DNA, the CDR3 is TGCGCCAGCAGCCATCCCGGGGGACAGGGTGGGACCGGGGAGCTGTTTTTT. Its translation: CASSHPGGQGGTGELFF. The rearrangement joins TRBV4-1 to TRBJ2-2, with 9 bases fitting TRBD1. With V trimmed by 3 bases and J by 5 bases, 10 bases remained unmatched. The germline CDR1 and CDR2 sequences are MGHRA and YSYEKL. There are 17 residues in the CDR3.

This clone appeared many times. The chain joins TRBV6-5 to TRBJ2-2; 7 bases map to TRBD2. The length of the CDR3 is 15 residues. Germline CDR1 is MNHEY and CDR2 is SVGAGI. V trimming: 6 bases; J trimming: 1 base; junction bases outside the gene matches: 5. DNA for the CDR3: TGTGCCAGCAGGTACCTAGCGGTGAACACCGGGGAGCTGTTTTTT. It yields the protein CASRYLAVNTGELFF.

This clone occurred a few times. The rearrangement uses TRBV29-1 and TRBJ1-5; 8 nucleotides agree with TRBD1. Germline V gene data show CDR1 as SQVTM and CDR2 as ANQGSEA. V dropped 7 bases and J dropped 7; count of bases not matched to a gene: 9. The CDR3 has 13 amino acids. CDR3 sequence (DNA): TGCAGCGCCTCGGACAGGGCGGGCCAGCCCCAGCATTTT. Its protein is CSASDRAGQPQHF.

Many counts were recorded for this clone. V is TRBV7-9 and J is TRBJ2-7; 9 bases align to TRBD1. This CDR3 has 15 residues. The germline V gene encodes CDR1 SEHNR and CDR2 FQNEAQ (reference sequence). V was clipped by 5 bases and J by 5 bases; unmatched bases: 10. CDR3 amino acids: CASSHRDRVSDEQYF. The CDR3 DNA reads as TGTGCCAGCAGCCACCGGGACAGGGTTTCCGACGAGCAGTACTTC.

The table lists this clone with many counts. This chain connects TRBV18 to TRBJ1-5; D unclear. CDR1 is KGHSH, CDR2 LQKENI, per germline. V lost 3 bases and J 0 bases, leaving 9 bases between the germline ends. The CDR3 length is 15 residues. Here the CDR3 DNA reads TGTGCCAGCTCACCTCTGACTGTTAGCAATCAGCCCCAGCATTTT. It yields the protein CASSPLTVSNQPQHF.

This clone was seen many times. The rearrangement links TRBV11-2 to TRBJ2-3; possibly TRBD2 for D (5 bases). This CDR3 has 15 residues. CDR1 SGHAT and CDR2 FQNNGV come from the germline V gene. V was trimmed by 1 base and J by 6 bases, leaving 14 bases between them. DNA of the CDR3: TGTGCCAGCAGCTTAGGTAGCGTTGGGGTGGATACGCAGTATTTT. Amino acids: CASSLGSVGVDTQYF.

The chain links TRBV28 to TRBJ2-7; D perhaps matches TRBD2 (5 bases). Germline lookup yields CDR1 MDHEN and CDR2 SYDVKM. Trimming cost V 3 bases and J 2 bases, with 11 bases left between them. The CDR3 covers 14 residues. For the CDR3, the DNA is TGTGCCAGCAGTTTCGGTCGGGGAGCCTACGAGCAGTACTTC. Translated, it gives CASSFGRGAYEQYF.

This clone has ten or more counts. The genes are TRBV9 and TRBJ2-5, with TRBD2 matching over 7 bases. Germline V lookup: CDR1 SGDLS, CDR2 YYNGEE. The trim removed 0 bases at V and 4 bases at J, leaving 6 bases unmatched. The CDR3 sequence is 15 residues long. The CDR3 nucleotides are TGTGCCAGCAGCGTAGACCAGCGGGGCTCAGAGACCCAGTACTTC. This gives the protein CASSVDQRGSETQYF. Combining the CDR3 with reference TRBV9 and TRBJ2-5 gives the whole variable domain DSGVTQTPKHLITATGQRVTLRCSPRSGDLSVYWYQQSLDQGLQFLIQYYNGEERAKGNILERFSAQQFPDLHSELNLSSLELGDSALYFCASSVDQRGSETQYFGPGTRLLVL.

This clone was observed many times. The rearrangement uses TRBV9 and TRBJ2-2; the match to TRBD2 covers 7 bases. The CDR3 consists of 15 residues. Germline CDR1 and CDR2: SGDLS and YYNGEE. The trim removed 0 bases at V and 7 bases at J, leaving 6 bases unmatched. As DNA, the CDR3 is TGTGCCAGCAGCGTAGCTGGACTAGGGATCGGGGAGCTGTTTTTT. It yields the protein CASSVAGLGIGELFF.

This clone was seen ten or more times. The J gene is TRBJ1-1, the V gene TRBV11-3; D remains unclear. CDR3 size: 12 residues. Germline CDR1 is SGHNT and CDR2 is YENEEA. Trimming removed 4 bases from V and 5 bases from J, with 8 bases in between. The CDR3 sequence: CASSSERTEAFF. The CDR3 region has the DNA TGTGCCAGCAGCTCGGAGAGGACTGAAGCTTTCTTT.

This clone was picked up a small number of times. V gene TRBV19 combines with J gene TRBJ1-5, with TRBD1 as a possible D gene (5 bases). Germline CDR1 reads LNHDA; CDR2 reads SQIVND (reference sequence). The CDR3 sequence is 14 residues long. V gave up 1 base and J gave up 7 bases, with 11 bases separating them. CDR3 in amino acids: CASSIAGVNQPQHF. Here the CDR3 DNA reads TGTGCCAGTAGTATAGCGGGGGTCAACCAGCCCCAGCATTTT.

This clone was recorded a few times. The gene calls are TRBV15 and TRBJ1-3; D is ambiguous. Germline V gene sequence: CDR1 LNHNV, CDR2 YYDKDF (reference sequence). This CDR3 region has 16 residues. Trimming stripped 0 bases from V and 3 bases from J, with 12 bases between. CDR3 coding DNA: TGTGCCACCAGCAGAGATCGGGGTCTCAGTGGAAACACCATATATTTT. Translated: CATSRDRGLSGNTIYF.

This chain links TRBV6-5 with TRBJ1-2; 8 bases map to TRBD1. This CDR3 has 15 amino acids. With 6 bases clipped from V and 8 bases from J, the junction kept 14 bases outside the gene matches. Germline-derived CDR1 and CDR2 are MNHEY and SVGAGI. CDR3 sequence (DNA): TGTGCCAGCAGCTCTAGGACAGGGTTCTTAGGCGGCTACACCTTC. It yields the protein CASSSRTGFLGGYTF.

This clone showed up many times. CDR3 loop: CASSRGHSGNTIYF. The CDR3 DNA follows: TGTGCCAGCAGCAGGGGACATTCTGGAAACACCATATATTTT. The V and J genes are TRBV11-3 and TRBJ1-3; the D gene is possibly TRBD1 (6 bases). Germline CDR1 is SGHNT and CDR2 is YENEEA. The V end was cut by 5 bases, the J end by 1 base, with 9 bases between. This CDR3 contains 14 residues.

This clone was counted ten times or more. V gene TRBV5-6 combines with J gene TRBJ1-4, with D uncertain. The CDR3 length is 14 residues. V dropped 1 base and J dropped 14 bases, with 18 bases sitting between them. Germline loops: CDR1 SGHDT, CDR2 YYEEEE. The CDR3 loop reads CASSLRSGLGVLFF. CDR3 in DNA: TGTGCCAGCAGCTTGCGGTCTGGCTTAGGAGTCCTGTTTTTT.